What follows are 25 T cell receptor beta chains derived from one specimen sequenced in a study of liver allograft versus peripheral blood T cells. Study-level background: Intrahepatic T cell receptor repertoires from transplanted livers were compared against repertoires in recipients' peripheral blood.

A single record per CDR3 protein comes from TCRdb applying MiXCR to the reads. Of more than 10,000 distinct CDR3 sequences in the sample, around 18% were seen once. The source of these receptors is a human patient who had a liver transplant. Some T cells may have come from the graft donor.

By share, this clonotype ranks as medium-sized. The chain employs TRBV27 and TRBJ1-1; D remains unclear. This CDR3 comprises 13 residues. V dropped 4 bases and J dropped 1 base, with 7 bases sitting between them. Germline V gene data show CDR1 as MNHEY and CDR2 as SMNVEV (reference sequence). CDR3 sequence reads: CASSSIENTEAFF. CDR3 coding DNA: TGTGCCAGCAGTTCAATAGAGAACACTGAAGCTTTCTTT.

The chain joins TRBV5-6 to TRBJ2-5; either TRBD1 or TRBD2 may fit D (5 bases each). The ends were cut back, 0 bases at V and 5 bases at J, with 14 bases in the middle. Germline V CDR1 and CDR2: SGHDT, YYEEEE. CDR3 length: 15 residues. The CDR3 loop reads CASSLDSRGWETQYF. The CDR3 bases are TGTGCCAGCAGCTTGGACTCCCGGGGCTGGGAGACCCAGTACTTC.

Within the sample, this clonotype is medium-sized. This chain links TRBV6-1 with TRBJ2-3; 8 nucleotides agree with TRBD2. The CDR3 is made up of 16 amino acids. Germline V gives CDR1 MNHNS, CDR2 SASEGT. J gave up 0 bases and V 6 bases, and 8 bases lay outside the gene matches. The CDR3 region is CASRPNSGASTDTQYF. In DNA form, the CDR3 reads TGTGCCAGCAGACCGAATAGCGGGGCTAGCACAGATACGCAGTATTTT.

This clonotype has a handful of counts. The rearrangement links TRBV14 to TRBJ2-1, with TRBD2 matching 8 bases. V shed 1 base, J shed 8 bases, and the junction held 7 bases outside the gene matches. CDR3 size: 15 residues. Germline values: CDR1 SGHDN, CDR2 FVKESK. CDR3 nucleotides: TGTGCCAGCAGCCAAGCTCGACTAGCGTCAGATGAGCAGTTCTTC. The encoded protein is CASSQARLASDEQFF.

A word on this clonotype: This may stem from a read error, because a much larger clone lies one nucleotide away. The J gene is TRBJ2-1, the V gene TRBV6-1; TRBD2 matches at 14 bases. The CDR3 sequence is 18 residues long. CDR1 is MNHNS, CDR2 SASEGT, per germline. V was clipped by 5 bases and J by 2 bases; unmatched bases: 8. CDR3 residues: CASSIGTSGSRPYNEQFF. CDR3 bases: TGTGCCAGCAGTATCGGGACTAGCGGGAGTAGGCCCTACAATGAGCAGTTCTTC.

By share of the sample, this clonotype is medium-sized. The V and J genes are TRBV19 and TRBJ2-2, with a possible D match to TRBD1 (6 bases). Per germline, CDR1 LNHDA and CDR2 SQIVND (reference sequence). Trimming pared 6 bases from V and 0 bases from J, leaving 8 bases between. The CDR3 is 14 amino acids. In nucleotides, the CDR3 is TGTGCCAGTAGGGACAGCGCGAACACCGGGGAGCTGTTTTTT. Its translation is CASRDSANTGELFF. The variable domain in full, completed from reference TRBV19 and TRBJ2-2, reads DGGITQSPKYLFRKEGQNVTLSCEQNLNHDAMYWYRQDPGQGLRLIYYSQIVNDFQKGDIAEGYSVSREKKESFPLTVTSAQKNPTAFYLCASRDSANTGELFFGEGSRLTVL.

This clonotype was observed once. V and J are TRBV19 and TRBJ1-4; D not certain. The CDR3 length is 13 residues. Trimming cost V 3 bases and J 5 bases, with 7 bases left between them. Germline CDR1 reads LNHDA; CDR2 reads SQIVND (reference sequence). CDR3 sequence reads: CASSMNSNEKLFF. The CDR3 DNA reads TGTGCCAGTAGTATGAACAGCAATGAAAAACTGTTTTTT.

CDR3 bases: TGTGCCAGCAGCCCGACAGGAAACTCCTACAATGAGCAGTTCTTC. This translates into CASSPTGNSYNEQFF. This rearrangement joins TRBV28 to TRBJ2-1; D may be TRBD1 (6 bases). CDR3 length equals 15 residues. CDR1 MDHEN and CDR2 SYDVKM come from the germline V gene. V lost 6 bases and J lost 0, with 12 bases in between.

Sample share makes this clonotype medium-sized. Written as DNA, the CDR3 is TGTGCCAGCTCACCCCCTAGCGGGAGTACAGATACGCAGTATTTT. Protein product: CASSPPSGSTDTQYF. The chain joins TRBV18 to TRBJ2-3; TRBD2 matches at 10 bases. The germline V gene encodes CDR1 KGHSH and CDR2 LQKENI. This CDR3 spans 15 amino acids. Losses at the gene ends were 3 bases for V and 3 bases for J; bases not matched to a gene: 3.

This clonotype showed up just a few times. The rearrangement links TRBV7-2 to TRBJ2-3; tentative D call: TRBD2 (7 bases). V lost 5 bases and J 4 bases, leaving 13 bases between the germline ends. The CDR3 is 14 residues long. Germline loops: CDR1 SGHTA, CDR2 FQGNSA. CDR3 nucleotides: TGTGCCAGCAGCCAAGGGGGGGGATCAGATACGCAGTATTTT. It yields the protein CASSQGGGSDTQYF.

The chain joins TRBV5-6 to TRBJ2-3; 9 bases map to TRBD1. The V segment lost 0 bases and the J segment 2 bases; nucleotides outside the gene matches: 4. CDR3 size: 16 residues. Germline V gene lookup returns CDR1 SGHDT and CDR2 YYEEEE. The CDR3 protein is CASSLDRGRDTDTQYF. The CDR3 DNA reads TGTGCCAGCAGCTTGGACAGGGGGCGGGACACAGATACGCAGTATTTT.

As for this clonotype: A much larger clone is a single base away; this may be a read error. The J gene is TRBJ2-1, the V gene TRBV30; the D gene is possibly TRBD2 (5 bases). The V gene's germline CDR1 is GTSNPN and CDR2 SVGIG (reference sequence). V lost 0 bases to trimming and J lost 12 bases, with 12 bases between them. The CDR3 runs to 12 residues. The CDR3 is CAWSVEGYGQFF. The DNA for the CDR3 is TGTGCCTGGAGTGTTGAGGGATATGGGCAGTTCTTC.

In this sample, this clonotype turned up many times. This chain connects TRBV18 to TRBJ2-1; 7 bases align to TRBD2. CDR1 and CDR2 (germline): KGHSH, LQKENI. V lost 4 bases to trimming and J lost 1 base; unmatched junction nucleotides: 4. The CDR3 extends over 15 amino acids. The CDR3 region is CASSRSGISYNEQFF. The CDR3 region has the DNA TGTGCCAGCTCACGAAGCGGGATTTCCTACAATGAGCAGTTCTTC. Complete variable domain (other parts from reference TRBV18 and TRBJ2-1): NAGVMQNPRHLVRRRGQEARLRCSPMKGHSHVYWYRQLPEEGLKFMVYLQKENIIDESGMPKERFSAEFPKEGPSILRIQQVVRGDSAAYFCASSRSGISYNEQFFGPGTRLTVL.

This clonotype showed up many times. The chain is built from TRBV11-2 and TRBJ1-1; D unresolved. This CDR3 region has 13 residues. Trimming stripped 8 bases from V and 5 bases from J, with 15 bases between. CDR1 and CDR2 (germline): SGHAT, FQNNGV. CDR3 loop: CASGSQWSTEAFF. The CDR3 DNA is TGTGCCAGCGGTAGTCAGTGGAGTACTGAAGCTTTCTTT.

In this sample, this clonotype is medium-sized (0.01 to 0.1%). This chain joins TRBV15 and TRBJ1-1; weak D call: TRBD1 (6 bases). The germline V gene has CDR1 LNHNV and CDR2 YYDKDF (reference sequence). V was clipped by 0 bases and J by 1 base, with 9 bases between them. The CDR3 extends over 15 amino acids. The CDR3 nucleotides are TGTGCCACCAGCAGAGACAGGGACAAGAACACTGAAGCTTTCTTT. Encoded protein: CATSRDRDKNTEAFF.

The sample holds a few counts of this clonotype. The rearrangement joins TRBV27 to TRBJ1-5; unclear D gene. Germline values: CDR1 MNHEY, CDR2 SMNVEV (reference sequence). The CDR3 contains 13 residues. V lost 0 bases to trimming and J lost 8 bases, with 8 bases between them. The CDR3 region is CASSLSREEPQHF. The CDR3 DNA follows: TGTGCCAGCAGTTTATCGAGGGAAGAGCCCCAGCATTTT.

The V gene is TRBV12-3 or TRBV12-4, the J gene TRBJ1-5; 12 bases map to TRBD1. The CDR3 sequence is 20 residues long. Trimming removed 6 bases from V and 5 bases from J; junction bases left unmatched: 20. Here the CDR3 reads CASSLHIPGQGAKGYQPQHF. CDR3 coding DNA: TGTGCCAGCAGCCTACACATCCCGGGACAGGGGGCCAAAGGGTATCAGCCCCAGCATTTT.

This clonotype was seen ten or more times. The chain has TRBV6-5 and TRBJ2-7; D is unresolved. This CDR3 is 13 amino acids long. V was clipped by 0 bases and J by 2 bases, with 5 bases between them. CDR1 is MNHEY and CDR2 is SVGAGI in the germline V gene. CDR3 amino acids: CASSYSTAYEQYF. DNA of the CDR3: TGTGCCAGCAGTTACTCGACTGCCTACGAGCAGTACTTC.

By share, this clonotype counts as medium-sized. This chain uses TRBV7-2 with TRBJ2-7, with 8 bases identical to TRBD1. In germline, CDR1 is SGHTA, CDR2 FQGNSA. The CDR3 runs to 15 residues. Germline trimming cut 1 base from V and 1 base from J; bases unmatched to any gene: 3. The CDR3 bases are TGTGCCAGCAGCTTAGGGGGGACAGGATCCTACGAGCAGTACTTC. It translates to CASSLGGTGSYEQYF.

This clonotype appeared a few times. The chain carries TRBV27 and TRBJ2-7, with 7 bases fitting TRBD2. Trimming cost V 3 bases and J 3 bases; bases outside gene matches: 8. Germline V gene sequence: CDR1 MNHEY, CDR2 SMNVEV (reference sequence). This CDR3 is 15 amino acids long. The CDR3 DNA reads TGTGCCAGCAGTTTCGGACTAGGGCGGATCTACGAGCAGTACTTC. Its translation: CASSFGLGRIYEQYF.

This clonotype ranks as medium-sized (0.01 to 0.1%). The chain carries TRBV27 and TRBJ2-2, with 11 bases fitting TRBD2. The germline V gene encodes CDR1 MNHEY and CDR2 SMNVEV (reference sequence). This CDR3 spans 16 amino acids. V lost 5 bases, J lost 7 bases, and 9 bases stayed unmatched. CDR3 nucleotides: TGTGCCAGCAGTCGGAATAGCGGGAGGGGAAACGGGGAGCTGTTTTTT. This translates into CASSRNSGRGNGELFF.

This clonotype came up many times. The J gene is TRBJ2-3, the V gene TRBV28; TRBD2 matches at 11 bases. CDR3 length: 16 amino acids. From germline, CDR1 is MDHEN and CDR2 SYDVKM. V dropped 3 bases and J dropped 3; count of bases not matched to a gene: 5. The DNA of the CDR3 is TGTGCCAGCAGTTTTCGTAGCGGGAGGGCGACAGATACGCAGTATTTT. It is translated as CASSFRSGRATDTQYF.

Many counts were recorded for this clonotype. The V gene is TRBV6-1, the J gene TRBJ2-1, with TRBD2 as a possible D gene (6 bases). The V end lost 2 bases, the J end lost 7 bases, and 15 bases lay between the germline ends. This CDR3 has 15 residues. Germline V CDR1 and CDR2: MNHNS, SASEGT. The CDR3 sequence is CASSELGLAMNEQFF. The DNA for the CDR3 is TGTGCCAGCAGTGAACTCGGTCTAGCGATGAATGAGCAGTTCTTC.

This clonotype came up many times. The chain carries TRBV15 and TRBJ1-4; D possibly corresponds to TRBD1 (5 bases). Trimming took off 4 bases at V and 4 bases at J, with 19 bases between the two ends. The CDR3 is made up of 17 amino acids. Germline V gene sequence: CDR1 LNHNV, CDR2 YYDKDF (reference sequence). The CDR3 protein is CATSTLGIGAGNEKLFF. CDR3 coding DNA: TGTGCCACCAGCACCCTAGGTATCGGGGCGGGTAATGAAAAACTGTTTTTT.

This clonotype is termed medium-sized (0.01 to 0.1%). This chain uses TRBV10-3 with TRBJ2-3, with 10 bases lining up with TRBD2. CDR1 and CDR2 (germline): ENHRY, SYGVKD. This CDR3 spans 17 amino acids. V trimming: 2 bases; J trimming: 0 bases; junction bases outside the gene matches: 5. The CDR3 sequence is CAISETSGTTSTDTQYF. Written as DNA, the CDR3 is TGTGCCATCAGTGAGACTAGCGGGACGACTAGCACAGATACGCAGTATTTT.